This T cell receptor beta chain came from a study of CD8+CD57+ T cells in acquired aplastic anemia. The sequenced patients had an expansion of CD8+CD57+ cells seen by flow cytometry. The length of the CDR3 is 13 residues. CDR1 and CDR2 (germline): WNHNN, SYGVQD (reference sequence). V shed 11 bases and J 6 bases; nucleotides not matched to a gene: 12. Investigators profiled TCR beta VDJ and CDR3 from genomic DNA template. TCRdb re-called the reads with MiXCR, one entry per CDR3 protein. The table includes over 150,000 distinct CDR3 sequences, roughly three fifths detected once. V and J are TRBV10-1 and TRBJ1-2; 7 bases match TRBD1. This TCR was recovered from a human donor with aplastic anemia. The sequencing input was sorted CD4+, CD8+, or CD8+CD57+ T cells (not recorded which) from PBMCs. CDR3 in DNA: TGCGCCGCCACAGGGGCCCGGGGAGATGGCTACACCTTC. Encoded protein: CAATGARGDGYTF.